Sequencing of this TCR beta chain was carried out in a study of blood T cell repertoires in COVID-19. The overall study: In each case, the material was cDNA or gDNA derived from T cells, B-cell-depleted T cells, or PBMCs.

How the authors handled the data: Amplifying reference gene primers gave estimates of nucleated cell counts. The data were produced by immunoSEQ multiplex PCR, yet TCRdb's version contains in-frame clones alone and is incomplete. Clone size and the V and J calls come from that table; the DNA yielded D and trimming. The table lists 180,000 or so clones, about 85% of them singletons. The germline V and J ends were trimmed by 3 bases and 3 bases, with 15 bases remaining between them. This CDR3 has 15 amino acids. CDR1 is SGHRS and CDR2 is YFSETQ in the germline V gene. The clonotype was recovered from a woman of 80 years or more with acute or convalescent COVID-19. The genes are TRBV5-1 and TRBJ1-1; D is possibly TRBD1 (5 bases). Material for sequencing was peripheral blood. The DNA of the CDR3 is TGCGCCAGCAGCTGGGAGCAGGGAGGGCACACTGAAGCTTTCTTT. Translation: CASSWEQGGHTEAFF. Based on the CDR3 plus reference TRBV5-1 and TRBJ1-1, the full variable domain is KAGVTQTPRYLIKTRGQQVTLSCSPISGHRSVSWYQQTPGQGLQFLFEYFSETQRNKGNFPGRFSGRQFSNSRSEMNVSTLELGDSALYLCASSWEQGGHTEAFFGQGTRLTVV.